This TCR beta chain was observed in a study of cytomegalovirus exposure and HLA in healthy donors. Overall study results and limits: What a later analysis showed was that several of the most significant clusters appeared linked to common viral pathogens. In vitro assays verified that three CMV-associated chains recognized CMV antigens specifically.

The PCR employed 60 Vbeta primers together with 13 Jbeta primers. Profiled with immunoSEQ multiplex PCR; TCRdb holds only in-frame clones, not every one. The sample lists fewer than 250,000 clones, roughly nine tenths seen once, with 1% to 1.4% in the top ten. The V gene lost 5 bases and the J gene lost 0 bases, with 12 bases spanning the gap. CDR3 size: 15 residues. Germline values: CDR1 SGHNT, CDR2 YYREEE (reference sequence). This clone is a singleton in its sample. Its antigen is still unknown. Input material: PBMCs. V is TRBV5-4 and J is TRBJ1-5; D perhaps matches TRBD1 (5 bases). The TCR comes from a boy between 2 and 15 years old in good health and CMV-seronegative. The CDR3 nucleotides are TGTGCCAGCAGTCCAGGGCCTAATAGCAATCAGCCCCAGCATTTT. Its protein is CASSPGPNSNQPQHF.